These 22 T cell receptor beta chains originate from one sample sequenced in a study of long-term antiretroviral therapy in people with HIV. Version v3.0 of the immunoSEQ assay ran at survey level. The protocol was immunoSEQ multiplex PCR, while the TCRdb copy is restricted to in-frame clones and leaves out a portion. In the table there are over 15,000 clones, around 81% of which are singletons. Sequencing used unsorted PBMCs, obtained 2.2 years after starting antiretroviral therapy. All receptors come from a man over 45 with HIV.

The chain links TRBV5-1 to TRBJ2-2; 14 bases fit TRBD2. The CDR3 runs to 18 residues. V gave up 5 bases and J gave up 5 bases; unmatched junction bases: 11. Germline assignment: CDR1 SGHRS and CDR2 YFSETQ. The CDR3 region is CASRSPGLAGGRTGELFF. DNA of the CDR3: TGCGCCAGCAGATCGCCCGGACTAGCGGGGGGTAGGACCGGGGAGCTGTTTTTT.

The chain uses TRBV28 and TRBJ2-1, with a possible D match to TRBD1 (7 bases). V lost 7 bases, J lost 9 bases, and 19 bases lay in between. Germline CDR1 MDHEN, CDR2 SYDVKM. The CDR3 is made up of 14 amino acids. The CDR3 is CASMGAGGLVEQFF. In DNA, the CDR3 is TGTGCCAGCATGGGGGCAGGGGGGTTGGTTGAGCAGTTCTTC.

V usage is TRBV14 and J usage is TRBJ2-2; no clear D gene. The CDR3 covers 16 residues. Trimming cost V 1 base and J 1 base, with 10 bases left between them. In germline, CDR1 is SGHDN, CDR2 FVKESK. CDR3: CASSQGVGWNTGELFF. In DNA form, the CDR3 reads TGTGCCAGCAGCCAAGGTGTCGGGTGGAACACCGGGGAGCTGTTTTTT.

This clone has only a few counts. The J gene is TRBJ1-2, the V gene TRBV5-1; D gene unclear. CDR1 is SGHRS, CDR2 YFSETQ, per germline. Trimming cost V 4 bases and J 8 bases, with 15 bases left between them. The CDR3 runs to 13 residues. CDR3 bases: TGCGCCAGCAGCGATACGTTAGGTGACGGCTACACCTTC. Its translation: CASSDTLGDGYTF.

The chain employs TRBV7-9 and TRBJ2-1, with a possible D match to TRBD2 (5 bases). This CDR3 is built from 18 residues. Deletions cut 5 bases from V and 3 bases from J, with 23 bases between. Germline V gene lookup returns CDR1 SEHNR and CDR2 FQNEAQ (reference sequence). In nucleotides, the CDR3 is TGTGCCAGCAGCCACACCCGACTACATTTGGACGGCTACAATGAGCAGTTCTTC. Protein sequence: CASSHTRLHLDGYNEQFF.

The chain joins TRBV6-1 to TRBJ2-5; D is perhaps TRBD1 or TRBD2 (5 bases each). Germline CDR1 reads MNHNS; CDR2 reads SASEGT. The CDR3 has 16 amino acids. The germline V and J ends were trimmed by 0 bases and 1 base, with 12 bases remaining between them. This chain's CDR3 is CASSEALRGPQETQYF. Here the CDR3 DNA reads TGTGCCAGCAGTGAAGCGCTTCGGGGCCCCCAAGAGACCCAGTACTTC.

This chain joins TRBV6-6 and TRBJ1-5; no clear D gene. Trimming took off 7 bases at V and 6 bases at J, with 13 bases between the two ends. Germline V gives CDR1 MNHNY, CDR2 SVGAGI (reference sequence). CDR3 size: 13 residues. CDR3 region: CASTAMAGQPQHF. CDR3 DNA sequence: TGTGCCAGCACCGCTATGGCCGGTCAGCCCCAGCATTTT.

V is TRBV30 and J is TRBJ1-5; a weak D match, TRBD1 (5 bases). This CDR3 region has 14 residues. The germline gives CDR1 GTSNPN, CDR2 SVGIG (reference sequence). Deletions cut 2 bases from V and 2 bases from J, with 10 bases between. The CDR3 spells CAWSWEGGNQPQHF. The CDR3 nucleotides are TGTGCCTGGAGTTGGGAAGGGGGCAATCAGCCCCAGCATTTT.

This clone was counted between two and nine times. The chain recombines TRBV5-5 with TRBJ2-7; 8 positions match TRBD1. CDR3 size: 13 residues. CDR1 and CDR2 from the germline V gene are SGHKS and YYEKEE (reference sequence). The trim removed 2 bases at V and 6 bases at J, leaving 4 bases unmatched. The CDR3 coding sequence is TGTGCCAGCAGCTTCGGACAGGGACTCGAGCAGTACTTC. Translating gives CASSFGQGLEQYF. The variable domain in full, completed from reference TRBV5-5 and TRBJ2-7, reads DAGVTQSPTHLIKTRGQQVTLRCSPISGHKSVSWYQQVLGQGPQFIFQYYEKEERGRGNFPDRFSARQFPNYSSELNVNALLLGDSALYLCASSFGQGLEQYFGPGTRLTVT.

The V call is TRBV28, the J call TRBJ2-7; D tentatively fits TRBD1 or TRBD2 (5 bases each). In germline, CDR1 is MDHEN, CDR2 SYDVKM. V was cut by 7 bases and J by 6 bases, with 19 bases left in between. The length of the CDR3 is 14 residues. This chain's CDR3 is CASIAGTLYGEQYF. The CDR3 coding sequence is TGTGCCAGCATTGCAGGGACCTTGTATGGCGAGCAGTACTTC.

The table lists this clone with a few counts. The J gene is TRBJ2-7, the V gene TRBV27; D not certain. The CDR3 is 13 amino acids. Trimming removed 0 bases at V and 3 bases at J, with 6 bases between. The V gene's germline CDR1 is MNHEY and CDR2 SMNVEV (reference sequence). Here the CDR3 reads CASSLSLDYEQYF. The CDR3 region has the DNA TGTGCCAGCAGTTTATCGCTAGACTACGAGCAGTACTTC.

This rearrangement joins TRBV10-3 to TRBJ1-1, with D hard to call. V lost 3 bases to trimming and J lost 0 bases, with 8 bases between them. The CDR3 length is 14 residues. Germline CDR1 and CDR2: ENHRY and SYGVKD. The CDR3 is CAISERALNTEAFF. The CDR3 DNA reads as TGTGCCATCAGTGAAAGGGCCTTGAACACTGAAGCTTTCTTT.

V usage is TRBV29-1 and J usage is TRBJ2-2, with a possible D match to TRBD1 (6 bases). Germline loops: CDR1 SQVTM, CDR2 ANQGSEA. The CDR3 runs 13 residues. V lost 8 bases to trimming and J lost 0 bases, with 10 bases between them. The CDR3 protein is CSCDRPNTGELFF. The DNA of the CDR3 is TGCAGCTGTGACAGGCCGAACACCGGGGAGCTGTTTTTT.

The V gene is TRBV25-1, the J gene TRBJ2-7; D remains unclear. V lost 3 bases and J 1 base, leaving 13 bases between the germline ends. The length of the CDR3 is 15 residues. Germline CDR1 MGHDK, CDR2 SYGVNS. The CDR3 loop is CASSEAEFPSYEQYF. The CDR3 DNA reads as TGTGCCAGCAGTGAGGCCGAGTTCCCATCCTACGAGCAGTACTTC.

The chain combines TRBV9 with TRBJ2-7, with TRBD1 matching 9 bases. Looked up from germline, CDR1 is SGDLS and CDR2 is YYNGEE. With 0 bases clipped from V and 3 bases from J, the junction kept 4 bases outside the gene matches. This CDR3 has 15 amino acids. DNA of the CDR3: TGTGCCAGCAGCGTAGGGACAGGGGAAAACTACGAGCAGTACTTC. Translating gives CASSVGTGENYEQYF.

This chain links TRBV19 with TRBJ1-1; no definite D call. CDR3 size: 13 residues. In germline, CDR1 is LNHDA, CDR2 SQIVND (reference sequence). Trimming took 7 bases from V and 4 from J, leaving 13 bases between them. CDR3: CASTLSRATEAFF. DNA of the CDR3: TGTGCCAGTACCTTGTCACGGGCCACTGAAGCTTTCTTT.

This chain links TRBV7-8 with TRBJ2-1; TRBD2 might be the D (6 bases). From germline, CDR1 is SGHVS and CDR2 FQNEAQ. CDR3 size: 16 residues. The V and J ends lost 2 bases and 3 bases respectively, with 14 bases between them. CDR3 nucleotides: TGTGCCAGCAGCTTACGGGTCGGGAGTAACTACAATGAGCAGTTCTTC. Translated: CASSLRVGSNYNEQFF.

This sequence joins TRBV9 and TRBJ2-3, with 15 positions matching TRBD2. The ends lost 0 bases at V and 7 bases at J; junction bases unmatched: 6. Looked up from germline, CDR1 is SGDLS and CDR2 is YYNGEE. This CDR3 region has 17 residues. CDR3 sequence reads: CASSVGGTSGGHHTQYF. In nucleotides, the CDR3 is TGTGCCAGCAGCGTAGGTGGGACTAGCGGGGGGCATCATACGCAGTATTTT.

The chain uses TRBV18 and TRBJ2-7; D call uncertain. The CDR3 totals 14 residues. V gave up 0 bases and J gave up 5 bases, with 11 bases separating them. CDR1 KGHSH and CDR2 LQKENI come from the germline V gene. CDR3: CASSPPGRLDEQYF. The CDR3 coding sequence is TGTGCCAGCTCACCACCGGGAAGGTTAGACGAGCAGTACTTC.

CDR3 region: CASSRQGQETQYF. The CDR3 DNA reads as TGTGCCAGCAGCAGACAGGGCCAAGAGACCCAGTACTTC. The chain carries TRBV7-9 and TRBJ2-5, with 7 nucleotides matching TRBD1. V gave up 5 bases and J gave up 1 base; unmatched junction bases: 1. The CDR3 runs to 13 residues. Germline CDR1 and CDR2: SEHNR and FQNEAQ (reference sequence). Looking up the rest from reference TRBV7-9 and TRBJ2-5 gives the full variable domain: DTGVSQNPRHKITKRGQNVTFRCDPISEHNRLYWYRQTLGQGPEFLTYFQNEAQLEKSRLLSDRFSAERPKGSFSTLEIQRTEQGDSAMYLCASSRQGQETQYFGPGTRLLVL.

The chain links TRBV7-2 to TRBJ2-7; possible D gene TRBD1, 7 bases. CDR1 and CDR2 from the germline V gene are SGHTA and FQGNSA. This CDR3 has 14 residues. Trimming shortened V by 1 base and J by 3 bases, and 10 bases separated the two germline ends. CDR3 DNA: TGTGCCAGCAGCTTAGGGGGGGACAGCTACGAGCAGTACTTC. Its translation is CASSLGGDSYEQYF.

This clone has only a few counts. The chain recombines TRBV7-9 with TRBJ2-7, with a weak D call TRBD1 (6 bases). The CDR3 extends over 11 amino acids. Germline V lookup: CDR1 SEHNR, CDR2 FQNEAQ (reference sequence). Trimming removed 5 bases from V and 7 bases from J, with 9 bases in between. The CDR3 DNA reads as TGTGCCAGCAGCGCCACAGGGGAGCAGTACTTC. This gives the protein CASSATGEQYF.